This T cell receptor (beta chain) was obtained from a study of cytomegalovirus exposure and HLA in healthy donors. Points from the study as a whole: A later analysis found most CMV-associated TCR beta chains apparently HLA-restricted. An ancestry cluster, one associated with Asian ancestry, reportedly showed fewer N-insertions than the 666-donor mean in a later analysis.

Of note for this clone: Its target is unknown.

Every donor was a healthy person donating bone marrow. 13 Jbeta primers and 60 Vbeta primers were used for the PCR. Clones were sequenced by immunoSEQ multiplex PCR, and TCRdb holds only the in-frame ones, with some missing. The table has about 140,000 clones, 70% to 80% seen once. After removal of 4 bases from V and 1 base from J, the junction contained 2 bases not matched to a gene. The germline gives CDR1 SGHNT, CDR2 YYREEE (reference sequence). The CDR3 length is 13 residues. Sequenced: PBMCs. The TCR was taken from a female donor in good health and CMV-seronegative. This sequence joins TRBV5-4 and TRBJ2-7; 7 bases align to TRBD1. In DNA form, the CDR3 reads TGTGCCAGCAGCCAGGGACAGTCCTACGAGCAGTACTTC. Encoded protein: CASSQGQSYEQYF.